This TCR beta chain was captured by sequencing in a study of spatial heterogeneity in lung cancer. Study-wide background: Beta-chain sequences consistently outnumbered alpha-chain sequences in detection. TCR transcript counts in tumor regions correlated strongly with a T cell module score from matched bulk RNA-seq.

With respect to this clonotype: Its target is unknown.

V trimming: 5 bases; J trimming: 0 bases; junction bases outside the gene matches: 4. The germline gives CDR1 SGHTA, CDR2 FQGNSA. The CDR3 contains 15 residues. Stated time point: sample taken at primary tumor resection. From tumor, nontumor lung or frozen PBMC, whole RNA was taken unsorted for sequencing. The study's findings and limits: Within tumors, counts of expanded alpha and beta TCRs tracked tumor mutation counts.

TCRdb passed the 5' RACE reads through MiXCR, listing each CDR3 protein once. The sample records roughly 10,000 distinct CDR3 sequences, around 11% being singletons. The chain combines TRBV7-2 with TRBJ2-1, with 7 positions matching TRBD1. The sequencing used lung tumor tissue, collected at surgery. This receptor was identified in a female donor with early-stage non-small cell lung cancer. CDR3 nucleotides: TGTGCCAGCAGCCCGCGGACAGGCTCCTACAATGAGCAGTTCTTC. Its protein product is CASSPRTGSYNEQFF.